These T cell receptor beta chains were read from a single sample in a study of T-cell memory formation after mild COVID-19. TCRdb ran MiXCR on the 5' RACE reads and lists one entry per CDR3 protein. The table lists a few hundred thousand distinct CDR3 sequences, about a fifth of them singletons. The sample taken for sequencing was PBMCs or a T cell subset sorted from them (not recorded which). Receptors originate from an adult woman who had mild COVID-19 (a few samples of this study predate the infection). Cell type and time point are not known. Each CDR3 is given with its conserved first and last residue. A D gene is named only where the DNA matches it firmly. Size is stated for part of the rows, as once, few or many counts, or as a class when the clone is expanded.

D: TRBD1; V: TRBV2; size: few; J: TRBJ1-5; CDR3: CASSERRQGASNQPQHF; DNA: TGTGCCAGCAGTGAAAGGAGGCAGGGGGCTAGCAATCAGCCCCAGCATTTT
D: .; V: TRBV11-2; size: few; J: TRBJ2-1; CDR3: CASSLSYREQFF; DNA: TGTGCCAGCAGCCTCTCTTACAGGGAGCAGTTCTTC
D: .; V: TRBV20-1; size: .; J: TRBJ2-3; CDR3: CSARDLWVTDTQYF; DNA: TGCAGTGCTAGAGATCTCTGGGTCACAGATACGCAGTATTTT
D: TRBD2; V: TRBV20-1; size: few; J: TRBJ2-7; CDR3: CSARKGLAELRSSYEQYF; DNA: TGCAGTGCTAGAAAGGGACTAGCGGAACTCAGGAGCTCCTACGAGCAGTACTTC
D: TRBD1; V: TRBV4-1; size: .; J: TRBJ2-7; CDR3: CASSLDRAPYEQYF; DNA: TGCGCCAGCAGCCTCGACAGGGCCCCCTACGAGCAGTACTTC
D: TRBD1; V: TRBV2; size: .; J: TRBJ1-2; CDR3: CASSPGQGIGGYTF; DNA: TGTGCCAGCAGCCCGGGACAGGGCATCGGTGGCTACACCTTC
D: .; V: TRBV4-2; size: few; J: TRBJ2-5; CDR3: CASSQDSRAQETQYF; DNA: TGTGCCAGCAGCCAAGATTCGCGGGCCCAAGAGACCCAGTACTTC
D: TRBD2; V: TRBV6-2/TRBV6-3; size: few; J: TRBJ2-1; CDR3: CASSYVGLGAYNEQFF; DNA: TGTGCCAGCAGTTACGTGGGACTAGGAGCCTACAATGAGCAGTTCTTC
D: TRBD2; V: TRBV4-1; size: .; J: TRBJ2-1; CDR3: CASSQKAPLAGGSHNEQFF; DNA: TGCGCCAGCAGCCAAAAGGCTCCCCTGGCGGGGGGATCCCACAATGAGCAGTTCTTC
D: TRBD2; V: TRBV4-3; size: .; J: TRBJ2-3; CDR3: CASSQDRPTSGSTDTQYF; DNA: TGCGCCAGCAGCCAAGATCGGCCGACTAGCGGGAGTACAGATACGCAGTATTTT
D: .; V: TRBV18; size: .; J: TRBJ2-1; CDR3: CASSPPFSNNEQFF; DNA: TGTGCCAGCTCACCACCGTTCTCCAACAATGAGCAGTTCTTC
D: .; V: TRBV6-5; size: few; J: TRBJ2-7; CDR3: CASSSPKYEQYF; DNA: TGTGCCAGCAGTTCGCCCAAATACGAGCAGTACTTC
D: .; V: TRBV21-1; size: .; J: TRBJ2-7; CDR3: CASSKVPGTVDYEQYF; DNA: TGTGCCAGCAGCAAAGTTCCAGGGACAGTAGACTACGAGCAGTACTTC
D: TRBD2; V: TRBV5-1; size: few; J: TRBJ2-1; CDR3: CASSLLMRLAGVEQFF; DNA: TGCGCCAGCAGCCTCCTCATGAGACTAGCGGGGGTTGAGCAGTTCTTC
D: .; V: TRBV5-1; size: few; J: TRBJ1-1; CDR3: CASSFLRSETEAFF; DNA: TGCGCCAGCAGCTTCCTCAGATCGGAAACTGAAGCTTTCTTT
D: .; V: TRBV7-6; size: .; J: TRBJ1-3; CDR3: CASSLGGQWENTIYF; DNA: TGTGCCAGCAGCTTAGGAGGCCAATGGGAAAACACCATATATTTT
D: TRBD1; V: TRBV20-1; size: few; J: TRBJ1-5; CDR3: CSAPLMRQGIGQPQHF; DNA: TGCAGTGCTCCGCTAATGAGACAGGGCATCGGGCAGCCCCAGCATTTT
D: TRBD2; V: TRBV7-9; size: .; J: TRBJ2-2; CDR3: CASSSGASGNTGELFF; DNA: TGTGCCAGCAGCTCCGGGGCTAGCGGTAACACCGGGGAGCTGTTTTTT
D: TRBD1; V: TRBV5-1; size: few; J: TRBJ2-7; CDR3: CASSLAQGTANEQYF; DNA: TGCGCCAGCAGCTTGGCCCAGGGGACAGCCAACGAGCAGTACTTC
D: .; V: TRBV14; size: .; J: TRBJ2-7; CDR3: CASSQVGRVYEQYF; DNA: TGTGCCAGCAGCCAAGTTGGCAGGGTCTACGAGCAGTACTTC
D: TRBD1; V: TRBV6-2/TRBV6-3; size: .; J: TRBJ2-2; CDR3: CASSLPGTGDTGELFF; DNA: TGTGCCAGCAGTCTCCCCGGGACAGGGGACACCGGGGAGCTGTTTTTT
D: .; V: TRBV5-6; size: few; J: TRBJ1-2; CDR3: CASSLVSRQVDGYTF; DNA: TGTGCCAGCAGCTTGGTATCCCGGCAGGTGGATGGCTACACCTTC
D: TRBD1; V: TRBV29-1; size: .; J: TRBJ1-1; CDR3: CSTTGQVNTEAFF; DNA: TGCAGCACCACCGGACAGGTGAACACTGAAGCTTTCTTT
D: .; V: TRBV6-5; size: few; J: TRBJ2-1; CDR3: CASRRDTSSYNEQFF; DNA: TGTGCCAGCAGGCGGGACACCAGCTCCTACAATGAGCAGTTCTTC
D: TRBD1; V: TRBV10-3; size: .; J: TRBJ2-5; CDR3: CATGTGRETQYF; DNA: TGTGCCACCGGGACAGGGCGAGAGACCCAGTACTTC
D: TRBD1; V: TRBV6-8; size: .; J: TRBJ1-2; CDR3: CASSSRQGVEGYGYTF; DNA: TGTGCCAGCAGTTCCAGGCAGGGGGTTGAAGGCTATGGCTACACCTTC
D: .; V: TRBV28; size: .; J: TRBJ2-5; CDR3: CASRGAGGKTQYF; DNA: TGTGCCAGCAGGGGAGCGGGCGGGAAGACCCAGTACTTC